A single sample gave rise to the 16 T cell receptor beta chains below, sequenced in a study of CD8+CD57+ T cells in acquired aplastic anemia. The template used for profiling TCR beta VDJ and CDR3 was genomic DNA. TCRdb reprocessed the reads via MiXCR and lists one record per CDR3 protein. The data contain around 220,000 distinct CDR3 sequences, around 49% of them seen just once; the ten biggest clones take up about 20%. By flow cytometry, patients selected for sequencing had shown an expansion of CD8+CD57+ cells. The sample was sorted CD4+, CD8+, or CD8+CD57+ T cells (not recorded which) from PBMCs. These receptor sequences come from a human donor with aplastic anemia.

This clonotype occurred many times. The chain employs TRBV20-1 and TRBJ1-2; D is perhaps TRBD1 (6 bases). The V gene's germline CDR1 is DFQATT and CDR2 SNEGSKA (reference sequence). V shed 4 bases and J shed 8 bases, with 20 bases lying between them. CDR3 length: 14 residues. The CDR3 bases are TGCAGTGCTACCGACCGGCGGGGGGCTGGGGGCTACACCTTC. It translates to CSATDRRGAGGYTF.

This clonotype has at least ten counts. One junction end does not reproduce the germline sequence, and a read error may be involved. This chain joins TRBV5-1 and TRBJ2-5, with a weak D call TRBD2 (6 bases). Germline values: CDR1 SGHRS, CDR2 YFSETQ. The length of the CDR3 is 13 residues. CDR3 region: CASSLGTQETQYF. DNA of the CDR3: TGTGCCAGCAGCTTGGGGACTCAAGAGACCCAGTACTTC. Full variable domain (rest looked up from reference TRBV5-1 and TRBJ2-5): KAGVTQTPRYLIKTRGQQVTLSCSPISGHRSVSWYQQTPGQGLQFLFEYFSETQRNKGNFPGRFSGRQFSNSRSEMNVSTLELGDSALYLCASSLGTQETQYFGPGTRLLVL.

This clonotype was seen once. The chain couples TRBV30 to TRBJ1-5; 7 bases align to TRBD1. Unmatched junction bases numbered 6, after V lost 1 base and J lost 6 bases. Germline V lookup: CDR1 GTSNPN, CDR2 SVGIG (reference sequence). The CDR3 sequence is 14 residues long. The CDR3 reads CAWSGAGGRQPQHF. The CDR3 DNA reads as TGTGCCTGGAGTGGTGCAGGGGGGCGTCAGCCCCAGCATTTT. The full variable domain, in which reference TRBV30 and TRBJ1-5 provide the parts outside the CDR3, is SQTIHQWPATLVQPVGSPLSLECTVEGTSNPNLYWYRQAAGRGLQLLFYSVGIGQISSEVPQNLSASRPQDRQFILSSKKLLLSDSGFYLCAWSGAGGRQPQHFGDGTRLSIL.

The rearrangement joins TRBV11-1 to TRBJ1-2, with D possibly being TRBD1 (5 bases). Germline CDR1 and CDR2: SGHAT and FQDESV (reference sequence). The V end was cut by 6 bases, the J end by 8 bases, with 19 bases between. The CDR3 has 14 residues. Written as DNA, the CDR3 is TGTGCCAGCAGTGATGGAGGGGCTGGGTACGGCTACACCTTC. This translates into CASSDGGAGYGYTF. The variable domain in full, completed from reference TRBV11-1 and TRBJ1-2, reads EAEVAQSPRYKITEKSQAVAFWCDPISGHATLYWYRQILGQGPELLVQFQDESVVDDSQLPKDRFSAERLKGVDSTLKIQPAELGDSAMYLCASSDGGAGYGYTFGSGTRLTVV.

This sequence joins TRBV5-1 and TRBJ1-5; no clear D gene. CDR1 and CDR2 from the germline V gene are SGHRS and YFSETQ. The V end was cut by 2 bases, the J end by 14 bases, with 23 bases between. The CDR3 runs 15 residues. The CDR3 DNA is TGCGCCAGCAGCTTCCTAACACGGGAAAAAGCCTACGAGCATTTT. Encoded protein: CASSFLTREKAYEHF.

The chain couples TRBV7-2 to TRBJ2-3; maybe TRBD1 (6 bases). Germline assignment: CDR1 SGHTA and CDR2 FQGNSA. V lost 3 bases and J 2 bases, leaving 24 bases between the germline ends. The CDR3 totals 19 residues. The CDR3 region has the DNA TGTGCCAGCAGCTTGTTAACGGGCAGGGGATCCGGAAACACAGATACGCAGTATTTT. It yields the protein CASSLLTGRGSGNTDTQYF.

CDR3 protein: CASSYSPDEQYF. The CDR3 DNA sequence: TGTGCCAGCAGCTATAGCCCGGACGAGCAGTACTTC. V and J are TRBV7-6 and TRBJ2-7; D is uncertain. From germline, CDR1 is SGHVS and CDR2 FNYEAQ. V was shortened by 4 bases and J by 5 bases, with 9 bases between the two germline ends. The CDR3 length is 12 residues.

This rearrangement joins TRBV6-1 to TRBJ2-7, with 10 positions matching TRBD1. This CDR3 contains 15 residues. Trimming at V came to 5 bases and at J to 4 bases, leaving 8 bases not matched to a gene. Germline lookup yields CDR1 MNHNS and CDR2 SASEGT. CDR3 coding DNA: TGTGCCAGCAGTCCCGGGACAGGGGTTTTTTACGAGCAGTACTTC. Its translation: CASSPGTGVFYEQYF.

The table lists this clonotype with many counts. The chain is built from TRBV4-1 and TRBJ1-5, with D hard to call. Germline V lookup: CDR1 MGHRA, CDR2 YSYEKL. There are 16 residues in the CDR3. V dropped 0 bases and J dropped 0 bases, with 9 bases sitting between them. CDR3 protein: CASSQERGYSNQPQHF. CDR3 coding DNA: TGCGCCAGCAGCCAAGAACGGGGTTATAGCAATCAGCCCCAGCATTTT.

Concerning this clonotype: Germline and junction disagree at one end, which may indicate a read error. The rearrangement uses TRBV7-2 and TRBJ1-3; 9 nucleotides align to TRBD1. Germline loops: CDR1 SGHTA, CDR2 FQGNSA. The CDR3 runs 15 residues. The CDR3 sequence: CGSTLAPRDRVSIYF. The CDR3 DNA reads TGTGGCAGCACCTTAGCCCCGCGGGACAGGGTCAGTATATATTTT. Using reference TRBV7-2 and TRBJ1-3 for the parts outside the CDR3, the full variable domain is GAGVSQSPSNKVTEKGKDVELRCDPISGHTALYWYRQSLGQGLEFLIYFQGNSAPDKSGLPSDRFSAERTGGSVSTLTIQRTQQEDSAVYLCGSTLAPRDRVSIYFGEGSWLTVV.

This clonotype was observed many times. J is TRBJ2-5 and V is TRBV6-1, with a weak D call TRBD1 (5 bases). Germline CDR1 reads MNHNS; CDR2 reads SASEGT. The CDR3 consists of 15 residues. Trimming removed 4 bases from V and 5 bases from J, with 17 bases in between. In DNA, the CDR3 is TGTGCCAGCAGTGGATCCAGGGTGGGTCGGGAGACCCAGTACTTC. It is translated as CASSGSRVGRETQYF.

Many counts were recorded for this clonotype. CDR3 nucleotides: TGTGCCAGCCGGGGCGGGGGTGGAAACACCATATATTTT. Translation: CASRGGGGNTIYF. The genes are TRBV11-2 and TRBJ1-3; D may be TRBD1 (5 bases). This CDR3 region has 13 residues. The V and J ends lost 8 bases and 3 bases respectively, with 11 bases between them. Germline assignment: CDR1 SGHAT and CDR2 FQNNGV.

The V gene is TRBV29-1, the J gene TRBJ2-5; 7 bases fit TRBD1. The CDR3 is made up of 13 amino acids. After removal of 7 bases from V and 1 base from J, the junction contained 6 bases not matched to a gene. Per germline, CDR1 SQVTM and CDR2 ANQGSEA. In DNA form, the CDR3 reads TGCAGCGCGGGGACAGCCCCCCAAGAGACCCAGTACTTC. This encodes CSAGTAPQETQYF.

This clonotype was recorded at least ten times. The V and J genes are TRBV7-9 and TRBJ2-5; D perhaps matches TRBD1 (6 bases). Trimming removed 2 bases at V and 4 bases at J, with 20 bases between. Germline V CDR1 and CDR2: SEHNR, FQNEAQ (reference sequence). The CDR3 contains 17 residues. The CDR3 DNA reads as TGTGCCAGCAGCTTAAACCACCGGCTAACAGGGCCAGAGACCCAGTACTTC. Amino acid sequence: CASSLNHRLTGPETQYF. Full variable domain (missing parts from reference TRBV7-9 and TRBJ2-5): DTGVSQNPRHKITKRGQNVTFRCDPISEHNRLYWYRQTLGQGPEFLTYFQNEAQLEKSRLLSDRFSAERPKGSFSTLEIQRTEQGDSAMYLCASSLNHRLTGPETQYFGPGTRLLVL.

This clonotype was observed many times. The chain recombines TRBV7-8 with TRBJ1-3; no firm D call. This CDR3 has 15 amino acids. Trimming shortened V by 4 bases and J by 0 bases, and 10 bases separated the two germline ends. Germline V gene sequence: CDR1 SGHVS, CDR2 FQNEAQ. This CDR3 is CASSYAVGSGNTIYF. CDR3 DNA sequence: TGTGCCAGCAGCTACGCTGTAGGCTCTGGAAACACCATATATTTT.

In regard to this clonotype: A much bigger clone sits one base away, suggesting this may be a read error. The chain has TRBV29-1 and TRBJ1-2, with unresolved D. Germline assignment: CDR1 SQVTM and CDR2 ANQGSEA. V gave up 7 bases and J gave up 9 bases, with 27 bases separating them. The length of the CDR3 is 15 residues. CDR3 in DNA: TGCAGCGGAGGAGACGGGGTTTCCCCCCTTGAGAGCTACACCTTC. Translation: CSGGDGVSPLESYTF. The full variable domain, in which reference TRBV29-1 and TRBJ1-2 provide the parts outside the CDR3, is SAVISQKPSRDICQRGTSLTIQCQVDSQVTMMFWYRQQPGQSLTLIATANQGSEATYESGFVIDKFPISRPNLTFSTLTVSNMSPEDSSIYLCSGGDGVSPLESYTFGSGTRLTVV.